Each of the 2 T cell receptor beta chains below was sequenced from the same sample in a study of Ad26.COV2.S vaccination and SARS-CoV-2 variants. Sample treatment: 15 to 20 received Ad26.COV2.S at low or high dose, single or two shots; roughly 5 received placebo; per-sample allocation not given. Collection of the samples took place on day 63 after the first injection of vaccine or placebo. Profiling relied on immunoSEQ multiplex PCR, and the TCRdb table lists in-frame clones only, not all of them. The sample holds approximately 280,000 clones, more than 75% seen once. Sequenced material: peripheral blood, taken in a trial of Ad26.COV2.S vaccine versus placebo. These receptors all stem from a person aged 18-60 years who received the Ad26.COV2.S COVID-19 vaccine or a placebo.

V is TRBV7-3 and J is TRBJ1-1; D is ambiguous. Germline V gene lookup returns CDR1 SGHTA and CDR2 FQGTGA. The CDR3 runs 13 residues. With 5 bases removed from V and 5 bases from J, the gap between germline ends came to 12 bases. In DNA, the CDR3 is TGTGCCAGCAGCCCCGGACCTGAGACTGAAGCTTTCTTT. Translation gives CASSPGPETEAFF.

The chain recombines TRBV7-2 with TRBJ1-1; TRBD1 might be the D (5 bases). The ends were cut back, 0 bases at V and 5 bases at J, with 16 bases in the middle. Germline CDR1 and CDR2: SGHTA and FQGNSA. This CDR3 region has 16 residues. The chain's CDR3 is CASSLAIPRAGTEAFF. DNA of the CDR3: TGTGCCAGCAGCTTAGCTATCCCCAGGGCTGGGACTGAAGCTTTCTTT.